The clone carrying this T cell receptor (beta chain) was observed many times. Its specificity is unknown. This CDR3 has 16 amino acids. CDR1 and CDR2 (germline): MNHEY, SVGAGI. The germline V and J ends were trimmed by 5 bases and 5 bases, with 18 bases remaining between them. MiXCR, applied by TCRdb to the multiplex PCR reads, yields one record per CDR3 protein. The table shows over 130,000 distinct CDR3 sequences, with 32% occurring only once. Breast cancer patients provided tissue from their axillary draining lymph nodes. The sample comes from a study of breast tumors, draining lymph nodes, adjacent tissues. Study observations and caveats: That most tumor T cells come from lymph nodes remained unproven. Tumor and nontumor repertoires were significantly more similar in luminal-like than in basal-like breast cancer. The data were judged consistent with most tumor T cells coming from lymph node and expanding in tumor. Tumor TCR diversity was below lymph nodes but above nontumor tissue.

The sequence was obtained from a female donor with breast cancer. Some clones in this sample may be carry-over from other donors' samples. The V and J genes are TRBV6-5 and TRBJ2-2, with D possibly TRBD2 on 5 matching bases. Sequenced input: axillary lymph node tissue. The CDR3 DNA follows: TGTGCCAGCAGTCCTGTTTGGAGGTTCCCTACCGGGGAGCTGTTTTTT. It specifies CASSPVWRFPTGELFF.